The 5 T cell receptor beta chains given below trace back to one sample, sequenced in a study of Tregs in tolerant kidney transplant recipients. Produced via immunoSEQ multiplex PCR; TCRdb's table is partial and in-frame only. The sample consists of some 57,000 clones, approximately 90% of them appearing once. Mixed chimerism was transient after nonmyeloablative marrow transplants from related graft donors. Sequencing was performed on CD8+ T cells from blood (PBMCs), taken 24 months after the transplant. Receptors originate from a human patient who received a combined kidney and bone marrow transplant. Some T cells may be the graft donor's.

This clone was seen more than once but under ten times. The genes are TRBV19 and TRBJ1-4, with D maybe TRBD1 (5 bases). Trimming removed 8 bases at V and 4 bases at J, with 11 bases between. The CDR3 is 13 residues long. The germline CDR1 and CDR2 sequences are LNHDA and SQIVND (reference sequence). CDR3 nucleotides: TGTGCCAGTGGATGGGGCATTAATGAAAAACTGTTTTTT. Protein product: CASGWGINEKLFF. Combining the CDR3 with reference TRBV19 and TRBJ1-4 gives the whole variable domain DGGITQSPKYLFRKEGQNVTLSCEQNLNHDAMYWYRQDPGQGLRLIYYSQIVNDFQKGDIAEGYSVSREKKESFPLTVTSAQKNPTAFYLCASGWGINEKLFFGSGTQLSVL.

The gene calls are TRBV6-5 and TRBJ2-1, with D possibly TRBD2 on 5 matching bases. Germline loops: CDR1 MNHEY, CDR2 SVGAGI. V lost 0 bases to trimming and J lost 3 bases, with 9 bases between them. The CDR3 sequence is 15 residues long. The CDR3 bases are TGTGCCAGCAGTTACTCCGAGGGAGTCTACAATGAGCAGTTCTTC. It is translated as CASSYSEGVYNEQFF.

CDR3 protein: CGGLAGESGELFF. The CDR3 bases are TGCGGGGGACTAGCGGGAGAATCCGGGGAGCTGTTTTTT. This chain links TRBV29-1 with TRBJ2-2; TRBD2 agrees at 14 bases. The CDR3 sequence is 13 residues long. From germline, CDR1 is SQVTM and CDR2 ANQGSEA.

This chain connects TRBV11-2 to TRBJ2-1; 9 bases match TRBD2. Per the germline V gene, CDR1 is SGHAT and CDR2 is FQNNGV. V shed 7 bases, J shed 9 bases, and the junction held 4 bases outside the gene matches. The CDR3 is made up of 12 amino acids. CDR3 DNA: TGTGCCAGCAACATAGCGGGAGTTGAGCAGTTCTTC. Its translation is CASNIAGVEQFF.

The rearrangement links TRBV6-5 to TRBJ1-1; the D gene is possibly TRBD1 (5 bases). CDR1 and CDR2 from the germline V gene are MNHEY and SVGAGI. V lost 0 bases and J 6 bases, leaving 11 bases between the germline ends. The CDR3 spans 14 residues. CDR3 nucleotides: TGTGCCAGCAGTTACTCTCAGGGTGACCCTGAAGCTTTCTTT. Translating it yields CASSYSQGDPEAFF.